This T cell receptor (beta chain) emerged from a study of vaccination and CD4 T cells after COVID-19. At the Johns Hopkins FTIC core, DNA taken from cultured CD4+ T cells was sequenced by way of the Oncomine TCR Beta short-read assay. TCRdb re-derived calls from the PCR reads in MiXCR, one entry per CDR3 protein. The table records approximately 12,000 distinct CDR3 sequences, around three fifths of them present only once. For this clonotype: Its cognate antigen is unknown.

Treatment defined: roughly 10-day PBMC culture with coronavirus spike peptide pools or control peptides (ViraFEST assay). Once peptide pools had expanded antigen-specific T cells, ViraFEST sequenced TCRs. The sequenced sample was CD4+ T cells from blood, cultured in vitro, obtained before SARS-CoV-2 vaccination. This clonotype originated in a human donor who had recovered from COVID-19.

CDR3 residues: CASTFGWEGEQYF. The CDR3 coding sequence is TGTGCCAGCACCTTCGGTTGGGAGGGCGAGCAGTACTTC. The chain couples TRBV6-1 to TRBJ2-7; 7 bases are shared with TRBD2. Unmatched junction bases numbered 9, after V lost 7 bases and J lost 6 bases. CDR3 length: 13 amino acids. Germline values: CDR1 MNHNS, CDR2 SASEGT.